Given below is one TCR beta chain in context. Its specificity is not known. Here immunoSEQ multiplex PCR was the method, and the copy in TCRdb shows in-frame clones only, minus some. The data contain some 2.1 million clones, 95% of them singletons. After removal of 3 bases from V and 0 bases from J, the junction contained 6 bases not matched to a gene. Germline-derived CDR1 and CDR2 are KGHSH and LQKENI. CDR3 size: 16 residues. This sample is part of a study of shared clonotypes between healthy human individuals. General observations from the study: Tissues were not sampled, only blood, and their repertoires likely differ.

The TCR was taken from a man aged 18 to 29 in good health. Sequenced: naive CD4+ T cells sorted from blood. Subset reported: CD45RA+ positively selected. The gene calls are TRBV18 and TRBJ2-3, with TRBD2 matching over 7 bases. CDR3 region: CASSPELALSTDTQYF. The DNA of the CDR3 is TGTGCCAGCTCACCTGAACTAGCGCTAAGCACAGATACGCAGTATTTT.